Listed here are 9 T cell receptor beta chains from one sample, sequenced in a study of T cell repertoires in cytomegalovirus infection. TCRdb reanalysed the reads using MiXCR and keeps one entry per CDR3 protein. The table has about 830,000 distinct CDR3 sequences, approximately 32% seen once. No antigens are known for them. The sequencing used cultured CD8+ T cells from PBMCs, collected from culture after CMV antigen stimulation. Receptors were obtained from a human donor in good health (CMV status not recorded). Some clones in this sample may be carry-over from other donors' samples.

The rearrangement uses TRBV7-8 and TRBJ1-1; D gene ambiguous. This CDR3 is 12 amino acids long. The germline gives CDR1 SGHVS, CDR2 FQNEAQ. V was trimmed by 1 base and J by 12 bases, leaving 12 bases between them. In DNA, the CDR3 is TGTGCCAGCAGCTTAGGACGCCTATTTACTTTCTTT. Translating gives CASSLGRLFTFF.

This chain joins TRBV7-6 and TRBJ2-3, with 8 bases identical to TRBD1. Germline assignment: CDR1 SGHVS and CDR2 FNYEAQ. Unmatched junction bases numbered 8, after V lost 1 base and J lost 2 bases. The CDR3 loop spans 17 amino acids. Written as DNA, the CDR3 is TGTGCCAGCAGCTTAGAATTTGGGACAGGTTACACAGATACGCAGTATTTT. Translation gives CASSLEFGTGYTDTQYF.

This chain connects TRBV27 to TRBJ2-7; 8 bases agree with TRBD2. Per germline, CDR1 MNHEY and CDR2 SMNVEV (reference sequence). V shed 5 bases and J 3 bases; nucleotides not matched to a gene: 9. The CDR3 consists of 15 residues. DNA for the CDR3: TGTGCCAGCAGTCTGCGGGGGGCCCTCTTCTACGAGCAGTACTTC. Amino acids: CASSLRGALFYEQYF.

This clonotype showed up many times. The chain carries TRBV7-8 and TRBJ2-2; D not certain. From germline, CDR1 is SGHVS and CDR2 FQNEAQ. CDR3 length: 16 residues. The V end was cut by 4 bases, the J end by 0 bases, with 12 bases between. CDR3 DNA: TGTGCCAGCAGCTCCTTGTCGAGCTCGAACACCGGGGAGCTGTTTTTT. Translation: CASSSLSSSNTGELFF.

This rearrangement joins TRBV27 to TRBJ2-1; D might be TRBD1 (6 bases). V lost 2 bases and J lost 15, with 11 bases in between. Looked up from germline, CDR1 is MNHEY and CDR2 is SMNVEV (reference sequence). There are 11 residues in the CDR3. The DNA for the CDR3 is TGTGCCAGCAGTTTAGCAGGGGTTCGGTTCTTC. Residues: CASSLAGVRFF.

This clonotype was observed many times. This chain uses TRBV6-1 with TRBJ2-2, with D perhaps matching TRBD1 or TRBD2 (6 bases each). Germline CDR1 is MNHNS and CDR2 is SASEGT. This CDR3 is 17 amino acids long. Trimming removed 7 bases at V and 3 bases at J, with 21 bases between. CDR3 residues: CASTPRVGGAYTGELFF. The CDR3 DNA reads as TGTGCCAGCACCCCGCGCGTGGGGGGCGCGTACACCGGGGAGCTGTTTTTT.

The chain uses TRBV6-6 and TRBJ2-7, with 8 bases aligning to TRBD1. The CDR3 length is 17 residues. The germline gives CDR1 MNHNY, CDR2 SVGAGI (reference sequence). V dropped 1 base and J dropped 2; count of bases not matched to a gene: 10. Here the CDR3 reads CASSYFNRDRLPYEQYF. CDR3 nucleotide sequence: TGTGCCAGCAGTTACTTCAACCGGGACAGGCTTCCCTACGAGCAGTACTTC.

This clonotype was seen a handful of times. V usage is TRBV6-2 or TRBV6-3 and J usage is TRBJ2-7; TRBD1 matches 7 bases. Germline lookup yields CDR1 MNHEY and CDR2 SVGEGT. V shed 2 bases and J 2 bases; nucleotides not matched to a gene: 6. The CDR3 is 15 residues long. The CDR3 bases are TGTGCCAGCAGTTACCGGAGACAGGGAGCCTACGAGCAGTACGTC. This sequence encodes CASSYRRQGAYEQYV.

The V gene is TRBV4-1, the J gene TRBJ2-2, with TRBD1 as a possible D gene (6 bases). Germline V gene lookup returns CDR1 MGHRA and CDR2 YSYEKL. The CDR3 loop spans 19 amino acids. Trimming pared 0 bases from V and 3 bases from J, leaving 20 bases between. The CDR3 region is CASSQDSTYRVVDTGELFF. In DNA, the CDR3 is TGCGCCAGCAGCCAAGATTCTACTTACAGGGTAGTCGACACCGGGGAGCTGTTTTTT.